This record covers a single T cell receptor (beta chain). The antigen is unknown. The CDR3 totals 11 residues. The V gene's germline CDR1 is DFQATT and CDR2 SNEGSKA (reference sequence). Trimming pared 6 bases from V and 8 bases from J, leaving 11 bases between. The entry originates in a study of immune evolution from preneoplasia to lung adenocarcinoma. Generated by immunoSEQ multiplex PCR, the TCRdb table keeps only in-frame clones and is missing some. This table holds under 5,500 clones, approximately 85% found once. Study-level findings and limits: Normal lung had the highest top T cell clone frequencies.

The sequencing sample was made of FFPE invasive lung adenocarcinoma tissue. This sequence was found in a person between 50 and 60 years old with lung adenocarcinoma. The gene calls are TRBV20-1 and TRBJ2-1; no reliable D call. CDR3 nucleotide sequence: TGCAGTGCAAGAACGGCCGATGAGCAGTTCTTC. Protein product: CSARTADEQFF.